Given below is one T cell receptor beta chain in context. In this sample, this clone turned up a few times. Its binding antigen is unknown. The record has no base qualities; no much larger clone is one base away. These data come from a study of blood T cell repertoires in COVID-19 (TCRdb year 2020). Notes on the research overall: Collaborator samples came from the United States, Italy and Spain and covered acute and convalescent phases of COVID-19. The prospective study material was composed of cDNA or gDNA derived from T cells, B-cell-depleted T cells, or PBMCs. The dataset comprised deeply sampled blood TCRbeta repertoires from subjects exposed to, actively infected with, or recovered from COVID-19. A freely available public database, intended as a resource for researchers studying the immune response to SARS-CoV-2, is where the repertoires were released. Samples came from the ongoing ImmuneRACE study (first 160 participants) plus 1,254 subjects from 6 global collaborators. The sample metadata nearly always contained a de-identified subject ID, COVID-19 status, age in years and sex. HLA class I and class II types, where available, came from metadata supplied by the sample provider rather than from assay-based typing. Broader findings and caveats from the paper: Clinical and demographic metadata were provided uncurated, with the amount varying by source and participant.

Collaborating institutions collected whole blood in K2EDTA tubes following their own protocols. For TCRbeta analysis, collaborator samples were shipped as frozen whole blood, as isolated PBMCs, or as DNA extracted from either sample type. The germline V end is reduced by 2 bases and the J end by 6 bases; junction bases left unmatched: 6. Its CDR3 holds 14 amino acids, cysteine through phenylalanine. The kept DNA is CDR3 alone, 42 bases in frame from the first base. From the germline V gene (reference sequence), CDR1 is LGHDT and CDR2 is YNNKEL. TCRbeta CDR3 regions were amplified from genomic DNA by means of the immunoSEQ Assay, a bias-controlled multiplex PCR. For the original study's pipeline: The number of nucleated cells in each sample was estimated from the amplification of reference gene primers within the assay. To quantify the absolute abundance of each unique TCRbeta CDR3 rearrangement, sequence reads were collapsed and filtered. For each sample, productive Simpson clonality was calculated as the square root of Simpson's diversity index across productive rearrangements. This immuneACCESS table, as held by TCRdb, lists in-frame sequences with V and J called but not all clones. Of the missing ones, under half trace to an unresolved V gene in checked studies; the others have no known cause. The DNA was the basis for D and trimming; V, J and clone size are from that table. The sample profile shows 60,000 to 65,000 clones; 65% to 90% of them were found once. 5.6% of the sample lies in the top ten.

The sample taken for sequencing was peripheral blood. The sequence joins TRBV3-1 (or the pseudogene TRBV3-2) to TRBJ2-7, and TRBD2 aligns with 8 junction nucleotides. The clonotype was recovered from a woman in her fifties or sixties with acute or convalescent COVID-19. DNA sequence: TGTGCCAGCAGCCAATATGGGCGGGGGGTCGAGCAGTACTTC. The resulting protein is CASSQYGRGVEQYF.